This passage covers 24 T cell receptor beta chains from one sample sequenced in a study of control samples from healthy donors and cancer patients. Repertoires were generated with immunoSEQ multiplex PCR, while TCRdb's copy carries only in-frame clones and drops some. The sample carries some 150,000 clones, 91% recorded once. The specimen sequenced was blood. The receptor set was obtained from a woman under 40 in good health.

This chain uses TRBV6-5 with TRBJ2-2, with a possible D match to TRBD1 (6 bases). Germline V gives CDR1 MNHEY, CDR2 SVGAGI. The CDR3 loop spans 14 amino acids. Trimming removed 2 bases from V and 6 bases from J, with 10 bases in between. CDR3 residues: CASSYNRVSGELFF. Here the CDR3 DNA reads TGTGCCAGCAGTTACAACAGGGTTTCCGGGGAGCTGTTTTTT.

The chain couples TRBV7-8 to TRBJ1-2; tentatively, D is TRBD1 (5 bases). The V and J ends lost 1 base and 6 bases respectively, with 9 bases between them. This CDR3 comprises 13 residues. Looked up from germline, CDR1 is SGHVS and CDR2 is FQNEAQ. The CDR3 spells CASSLVSGNGYTF. The DNA for the CDR3 is TGTGCCAGCAGCTTAGTATCAGGGAATGGCTACACCTTC. Looking up the rest from reference TRBV7-8 and TRBJ1-2 gives the full variable domain: GAGVSQSPRYKVAKRGQDVALRCDPISGHVSLFWYQQALGQGPEFLTYFQNEAQLDKSGLPSDRFFAERPEGSVSTLKIQRTQQEDSAVYLCASSLVSGNGYTFGSGTRLTVV.

The rearrangement links TRBV25-1 to TRBJ2-7, with TRBD1 identical over 8 bases. From germline, CDR1 is MGHDK and CDR2 SYGVNS. This CDR3 has 16 amino acids. Germline trimming cut 1 base from V and 7 bases from J; bases unmatched to any gene: 12. The CDR3 DNA sequence: TGTGCCAGCAGTGAATCCCCTCAGGGGGCTAGGGGAGAGCAGTACTTC. It yields the protein CASSESPQGARGEQYF.

CDR3 in amino acids: CASSRGGTEAFF. As DNA, the CDR3 is TGTGCCAGTAGTAGAGGGGGCACTGAAGCTTTCTTT. The chain is built from TRBV19 and TRBJ1-1; tentatively, D is TRBD1 (6 bases). V was shortened by 4 bases and J by 4 bases, with 7 bases between the two germline ends. CDR1 LNHDA and CDR2 SQIVND come from the germline V gene (reference sequence). There are 12 residues in the CDR3.

This chain connects TRBV6-5 to TRBJ2-7; D call uncertain. Germline assignment: CDR1 MNHEY and CDR2 SVGAGI. The CDR3 is 12 residues long. The V end was cut by 6 bases, the J end by 2 bases, with 8 bases between. Written as DNA, the CDR3 is TGTGCCAGCAGACGAGGACCCTACGAGCAGTACTTC. This gives the protein CASRRGPYEQYF.

CDR3 coding DNA: TGTGCCAGCAGTTTAGGTACGATCTCTGGAAACACCATATATTTT. This encodes CASSLGTISGNTIYF. V usage is TRBV28 and J usage is TRBJ1-3; D ambiguous. With 2 bases removed from V and 0 bases from J, the gap between germline ends came to 8 bases. The CDR3 totals 15 residues. Germline CDR1 reads MDHEN; CDR2 reads SYDVKM. Using reference TRBV28 and TRBJ1-3 for the parts outside the CDR3, the full variable domain is DVKVTQSSRYLVKRTGEKVFLECVQDMDHENMFWYRQDPGLGLRLIYFSYDVKMKEKGDIPEGYSVSREKKERFSLILESASTNQTSMYLCASSLGTISGNTIYFGEGSWLTVV.

The chain carries TRBV24-1 and TRBJ2-1, with 14 positions matching TRBD2. V was pared by 9 bases and J by 8 bases, with 2 bases of the junction left unmatched. The CDR3 is made up of 13 amino acids. Per germline, CDR1 KGHDR and CDR2 SFDVKD. CDR3 DNA sequence: TGTGCCACCGGGACTAGCGGGAGCGATGAGCAGTTCTTC. Protein product: CATGTSGSDEQFF.

The J gene is TRBJ2-7, the V gene TRBV4-3; D is unresolved. The CDR3 is made up of 14 amino acids. The ends were cut back, 1 base at V and 2 bases at J, with 9 bases in the middle. Germline loops: CDR1 LGHNA, CDR2 YSLEER. The CDR3 nucleotides are TGCGCCAGCAGCCAAGCGGGCTATACCTACGAGCAGTACTTC. Protein: CASSQAGYTYEQYF.

The chain links TRBV6-2 or TRBV6-3 to TRBJ1-5; D is possibly TRBD1 (5 bases). The CDR3 extends over 14 amino acids. Germline loops: CDR1 MNHEY, CDR2 SVGEGT. V was trimmed by 2 bases and J by 2 bases, leaving 7 bases between them. The chain's CDR3 is CASSYRGGNQPQHF. The CDR3 DNA follows: TGTGCCAGCAGTTACCGGGGGGGCAATCAGCCCCAGCATTTT.

The chain joins TRBV27 to TRBJ2-1, with 10 positions matching TRBD2. The trim removed 4 bases at V and 6 bases at J, leaving 3 bases unmatched. Germline V gene lookup returns CDR1 MNHEY and CDR2 SMNVEV (reference sequence). CDR3 length equals 14 residues. In DNA form, the CDR3 reads TGTGCCAGCAGTTCTAGCGGGAGAGTCAATGAGCAGTTCTTC. The encoded protein is CASSSSGRVNEQFF.

The gene calls are TRBV6-6 and TRBJ1-1; the D is unclear. Germline-derived CDR1 and CDR2 are MNHNY and SVGAGI (reference sequence). The CDR3 length is 14 residues. Trimming shortened V by 0 bases and J by 5 bases, and 10 bases separated the two germline ends. CDR3 in amino acids: CASSYSAGFTEAFF. CDR3 nucleotides: TGTGCCAGCAGTTACTCGGCAGGCTTTACTGAAGCTTTCTTT.

DNA for the CDR3: TGTGCCAGTAGGCGGCAAAGTGCAACTAATGAAAAACTGTTTTTT. Encoded protein: CASRRQSATNEKLFF. The chain joins TRBV19 to TRBJ1-4; D not certain. Trimming removed 6 bases at V and 0 bases at J, with 11 bases between. The germline V gene has CDR1 LNHDA and CDR2 SQIVND (reference sequence). This CDR3 has 15 amino acids.

The V and J genes are TRBV6-5 and TRBJ1-3, with 9 bases aligning to TRBD1. J was trimmed by 0 bases and V by 6 bases; bases with no gene match: 3. Germline assignment: CDR1 MNHEY and CDR2 SVGAGI. The CDR3 has 15 amino acids. CDR3 region: CASRKTGGSGNTIYF. The DNA for the CDR3 is TGTGCCAGCAGGAAGACAGGGGGCTCTGGAAACACCATATATTTT.

This chain connects TRBV6-6 to TRBJ1-2; possible D gene TRBD1, 6 bases. Germline CDR1 and CDR2: MNHNY and SVGAGI (reference sequence). V lost 3 bases and J 7 bases, leaving 9 bases between the germline ends. The CDR3 loop spans 12 amino acids. CDR3 sequence: CASSYTGAGYTF. Here the CDR3 DNA reads TGTGCCAGCAGTTATACGGGGGCTGGCTACACCTTC.

Points on this clone: Additional DNA sequences in this sample encode the identical CDR3. The chain recombines TRBV2 with TRBJ2-5, with 9 positions matching TRBD1. The CDR3 totals 13 residues. V trimming: 6 bases; J trimming: 4 bases; junction bases outside the gene matches: 3. Germline CDR1 reads SNHLY; CDR2 reads FYNNEI. The DNA of the CDR3 is TGTGCCAGCAGGACAGGGGGAGGAGAGACCCAGTACTTC. It translates to CASRTGGGETQYF.

V usage is TRBV6-4 and J usage is TRBJ1-6; 8 positions match TRBD1. Unmatched junction bases numbered 3, after V lost 6 bases and J lost 5 bases. The CDR3 has 14 amino acids. Germline V gives CDR1 MRHNA, CDR2 SNTAGT. The CDR3 bases are TGTGCCAGCAGCTTACAGGGGGATAATTCACCCCTCCACTTT. Translated: CASSLQGDNSPLHF.

V is TRBV7-3 and J is TRBJ2-7; 9 bases fit TRBD1. CDR1 and CDR2 from the germline V gene are SGHTA and FQGTGA. This CDR3 region has 16 residues. The junction had 7 bases not matched to a gene; V was cut back by 2 bases and J by 2 bases. CDR3 nucleotide sequence: TGTGCCAGCAGCTTATATGGGGGGACAGGGACCTACGAGCAGTACTTC. This codes for CASSLYGGTGTYEQYF.

V is TRBV28 and J is TRBJ1-4, with D hard to call. The CDR3 is 10 amino acids. V shed 2 bases and J shed 9 bases, with 1 base lying between them. Germline V gives CDR1 MDHEN, CDR2 SYDVKM. The CDR3 DNA sequence: TGTGCCAGCAGTTTAAAAAAACTGTTTTTT. Encoded protein: CASSLKKLFF.

The chain carries TRBV28 and TRBJ2-2; TRBD2 is a possible D gene (6 bases). CDR1 and CDR2 (germline): MDHEN, SYDVKM. Trimming cost V 7 bases and J 4 bases, with 16 bases left between them. The CDR3 loop spans 15 amino acids. The CDR3 here is CASKLWRVGTGELFF. The CDR3 DNA reads as TGTGCCAGCAAGTTATGGAGGGTGGGCACCGGGGAGCTGTTTTTT.

The gene calls are TRBV6-5 and TRBJ1-1; possibly TRBD1 for D (5 bases). V was shortened by 2 bases and J by 6 bases, with 10 bases between the two germline ends. Per the germline V gene, CDR1 is MNHEY and CDR2 is SVGAGI. This CDR3 is built from 13 residues. For the CDR3, the DNA is TGTGCCAGCAGTTACAGGGGCGGATCTGAAGCTTTCTTT. This sequence encodes CASSYRGGSEAFF.

This chain connects TRBV15 to TRBJ2-5, with D unclear. The CDR3 is 12 amino acids. V gave up 4 bases and J gave up 0 bases, with 3 bases separating them. The germline gives CDR1 LNHNV, CDR2 YYDKDF (reference sequence). In nucleotides, the CDR3 is TGTGCCACCAGCAACCACCAAGAGACCCAGTACTTC. This sequence encodes CATSNHQETQYF.

In this sample, this clone turned up once. The J gene is TRBJ2-7, the V gene TRBV27; 10 bases map to TRBD1. The germline V gene has CDR1 MNHEY and CDR2 SMNVEV (reference sequence). The V gene end was trimmed by 5 bases and the J gene end by 9 bases; junction bases not matched to a gene: 7. The CDR3 consists of 13 residues. Written as DNA, the CDR3 is TGTGCCAGCAGTCCTAACCGGGACAGGGGGCAGTACTTC. Encoded protein: CASSPNRDRGQYF.

Comment on this clone: Other DNA sequences in the sample encode the same CDR3. The gene calls are TRBV6-4 and TRBJ2-1, with 8 bases aligning to TRBD2. This CDR3 is built from 15 residues. Germline loops: CDR1 MRHNA, CDR2 SNTAGT. V lost 3 bases, J lost 7 bases, and 8 bases stayed unmatched. CDR3 amino acids: CASSEGRGADNEQFF. Written as DNA, the CDR3 is TGTGCCAGCAGTGAAGGGCGGGGGGCCGATAATGAGCAGTTCTTC.

This chain links TRBV11-2 with TRBJ1-2, with 10 bases identical to TRBD1. The V gene's germline CDR1 is SGHAT and CDR2 FQNNGV. The junction had 6 bases not matched to a gene; V was cut back by 1 base and J by 4 bases. This CDR3 spans 16 amino acids. CDR3 amino acids: CASSLASGTGAYGYTF. In DNA form, the CDR3 reads TGTGCCAGCAGCTTAGCTTCCGGGACAGGGGCCTATGGCTACACCTTC.